This T cell receptor beta chain was identified in a study of shared clonotypes between healthy human individuals. Study details: The study used three CD4 naive, three CD4 memory, two CD8 naive and one CD8 memory plate per donor.

This clone has only a few counts. This CDR3 region has 14 residues. V lost 4 bases, J lost 6 bases, and 16 bases lay in between. The germline V gene encodes CDR1 MGHRA and CDR2 YSYEKL. The method was immunoSEQ multiplex PCR; TCRdb's version includes in-frame clones alone and lacks a portion of them. The sample records over 850,000 clones, 78% being singletons. This sequence joins TRBV4-1 and TRBJ2-7; D call uncertain. The clonotype was recovered from a man younger than 35 in good health. Some clones in this sample may be carry-over from other donors' samples. Material for sequencing was memory CD4+ T cells from PBMCs. Subset described: CD45RA-negative fraction. The CDR3 coding sequence is TGCGCCAGCAGCCCCGACCCCTTATTCGGCGAGCAGTACTTC. Translating gives CASSPDPLFGEQYF.